This TCR beta chain was captured by sequencing in a study of cytomegalovirus exposure and HLA in healthy donors. On this clone itself: The antigen remains undetermined.

The trim removed 1 base at V and 6 bases at J, leaving 7 bases unmatched. The CDR3 runs to 15 residues. The V gene's germline CDR1 is SGHRS and CDR2 YFSETQ. Notes on the study in general: In vitro checks showed that a few CMV-associated chains really do target CMV antigens.

Data came from immunoSEQ multiplex PCR; TCRdb stores just in-frame clones and leaves some out. The sample yields tens of thousands of clones, approximately 94% seen once. This TCR came from a man between 18 and 29 years old in good health and CMV-seropositive. The chain joins TRBV5-1 to TRBJ2-1; 7 bases agree with TRBD2. Sequences were obtained from PBMCs. In DNA form, the CDR3 reads TGCGCCAGCAGCTTGTCCAGCGGGATTTTCAATGAGCAGTTCTTC. Residues: CASSLSSGIFNEQFF.